The 9 T cell receptor beta chains in this list originate from one sample, sequenced in a study of OX40 agonist ivuxolimab in advanced cancers. Profiled with immunoSEQ multiplex PCR; TCRdb holds only in-frame clones, not every one. This table holds roughly 90,000 clones, approximately 85% found once. Sample: CD4+ or CD8+ T cells sorted from blood, taken in a trial of the OX40 agonist ivuxolimab. The source of these receptors is an adult with an advanced solid tumor such as melanoma, head and neck, liver or kidney cancer.

This chain uses TRBV5-1 with TRBJ2-1, with 11 positions matching TRBD2. The CDR3 is made up of 19 amino acids. Germline CDR1 reads SGHRS; CDR2 reads YFSETQ. V dropped 4 bases and J dropped 9; count of bases not matched to a gene: 21. CDR3 coding DNA: TGCGCCAGCAGCCAGGAGCCTAGCGGGAGGTCGGCGCGGGGGGGTGAGCAGTTCTTC. Translated, it gives CASSQEPSGRSARGGEQFF.

The chain uses TRBV6-4 and TRBJ2-2; 7 bases are shared with TRBD1. CDR1 is MRHNA and CDR2 is SNTAGT in the germline V gene. V gave up 6 bases and J gave up 5 bases; unmatched junction bases: 6. This CDR3 comprises 14 residues. The CDR3: CASRRDSTTGELFF. The CDR3, as DNA: TGTGCCAGCAGGAGGGACAGTACTACCGGGGAGCTGTTTTTT.

The V call is TRBV6-5, the J call TRBJ1-5, with D unclear. With 6 bases removed from V and 0 bases from J, the gap between germline ends came to 9 bases. The CDR3 extends over 14 amino acids. Germline CDR1 MNHEY, CDR2 SVGAGI. The CDR3 coding sequence is TGTGCCAGCAGCGAACTATATAGCAATCAGCCCCAGCATTTT. Encoded protein: CASSELYSNQPQHF.

V is TRBV6-5 and J is TRBJ1-5; D is undetermined. V lost 5 bases, J lost 5 bases, and 10 bases lay in between. Germline V lookup: CDR1 MNHEY, CDR2 SVGAGI. This CDR3 is 13 amino acids long. CDR3 loop: CASSRAGHQPQHF. CDR3 nucleotide sequence: TGTGCCAGCAGTCGGGCAGGACATCAGCCCCAGCATTTT.

V is TRBV29-1 and J is TRBJ2-1, with no clear D. The CDR3 covers 12 residues. Trimming took off 5 bases at V and 6 bases at J, with 11 bases between the two ends. CDR1 and CDR2 (germline): SQVTM, ANQGSEA. CDR3 loop: CSVSDHFNEQFF. CDR3 bases: TGCAGCGTTTCGGACCACTTCAATGAGCAGTTCTTC.

The chain combines TRBV28 with TRBJ1-2; D is uncertain. There are 14 residues in the CDR3. The V end was cut by 3 bases, the J end by 2 bases, with 10 bases between. From germline, CDR1 is MDHEN and CDR2 SYDVKM. The CDR3 region is CASSLWQDNYGYTF. As DNA, the CDR3 is TGTGCCAGCAGTTTGTGGCAGGACAACTATGGCTACACCTTC.

V and J are TRBV6-1 and TRBJ1-1; the D gene is possibly TRBD1 (6 bases). Germline lookup yields CDR1 MNHNS and CDR2 SASEGT. The length of the CDR3 is 15 residues. Trimming shortened V by 2 bases and J by 5 bases, and 15 bases separated the two germline ends. The CDR3 loop reads CASSEIRIGGTEAFF. The CDR3, as DNA: TGTGCCAGCAGTGAAATTCGGATAGGGGGGACTGAAGCTTTCTTT.

This clone appeared a few times. This chain uses TRBV5-4 with TRBJ2-7; 10 bases map to TRBD1. The CDR3 is 13 residues long. Germline V lookup: CDR1 SGHNT, CDR2 YYREEE (reference sequence). Trimming at V came to 3 bases and at J to 6 bases, leaving 3 bases not matched to a gene. CDR3 in amino acids: CASSSWTGGEQYF. The CDR3 nucleotides are TGTGCCAGCAGCTCGTGGACAGGGGGCGAGCAGTACTTC.

The V gene is TRBV9, the J gene TRBJ1-1, with 8 bases aligning to TRBD1. After removal of 4 bases from V and 0 bases from J, the junction contained 5 bases not matched to a gene. The germline V gene has CDR1 SGDLS and CDR2 YYNGEE. The length of the CDR3 is 15 residues. The CDR3 DNA follows: TGTGCCAGCAGCCCAAGGACAGGGATGAACACTGAAGCTTTCTTT. This encodes CASSPRTGMNTEAFF.